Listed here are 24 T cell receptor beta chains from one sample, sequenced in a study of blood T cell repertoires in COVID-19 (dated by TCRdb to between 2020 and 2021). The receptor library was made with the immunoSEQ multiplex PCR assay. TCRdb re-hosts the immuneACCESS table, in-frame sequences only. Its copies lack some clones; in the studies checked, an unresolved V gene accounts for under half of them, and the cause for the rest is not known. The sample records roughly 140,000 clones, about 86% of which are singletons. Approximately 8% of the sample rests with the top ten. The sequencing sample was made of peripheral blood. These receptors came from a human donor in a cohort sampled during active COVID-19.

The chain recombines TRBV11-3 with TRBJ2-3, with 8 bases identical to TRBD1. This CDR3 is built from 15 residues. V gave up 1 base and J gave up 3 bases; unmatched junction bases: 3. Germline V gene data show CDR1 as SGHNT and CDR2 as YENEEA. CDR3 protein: CASSLGDRRTDTQYF. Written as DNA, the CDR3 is TGTGCCAGCAGCTTAGGGGACAGGCGGACAGATACGCAGTATTTT.

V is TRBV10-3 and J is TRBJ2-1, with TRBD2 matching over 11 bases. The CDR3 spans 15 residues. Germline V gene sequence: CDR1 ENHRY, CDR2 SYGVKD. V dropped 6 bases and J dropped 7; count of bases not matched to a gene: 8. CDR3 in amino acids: CAISLGLAAGNEQFF. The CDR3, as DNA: TGTGCCATCAGCCTGGGACTAGCGGCTGGGAATGAGCAGTTCTTC.

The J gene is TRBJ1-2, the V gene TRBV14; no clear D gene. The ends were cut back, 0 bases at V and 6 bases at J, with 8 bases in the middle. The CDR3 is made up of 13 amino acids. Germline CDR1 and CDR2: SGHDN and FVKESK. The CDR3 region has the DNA TGTGCCAGCAGCCAAGACTTGAGTGATGGCTACACCTTC. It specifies CASSQDLSDGYTF.

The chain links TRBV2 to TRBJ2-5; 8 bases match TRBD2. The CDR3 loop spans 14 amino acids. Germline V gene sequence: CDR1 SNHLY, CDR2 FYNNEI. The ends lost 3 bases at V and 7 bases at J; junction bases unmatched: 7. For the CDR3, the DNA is TGTGCCAGCAGTGAGGGGGGACTAGGAGGGACCCAGTACTTC. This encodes CASSEGGLGGTQYF.

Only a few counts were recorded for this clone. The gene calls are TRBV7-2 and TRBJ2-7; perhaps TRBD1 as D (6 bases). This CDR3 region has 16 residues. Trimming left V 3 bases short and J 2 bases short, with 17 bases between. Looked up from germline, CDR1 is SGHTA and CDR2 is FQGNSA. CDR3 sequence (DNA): TGTGCCAGCAGCTTTAGCACAGGGTTACAGCCCTACGAGCAGTACTTC. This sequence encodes CASSFSTGLQPYEQYF.

CDR3 region: CASSDGTGEQYF. DNA for the CDR3: TGTGCCAGCAGTGACGGGACAGGTGAGCAGTACTTC. The rearrangement uses TRBV6-1 and TRBJ2-7, with 8 bases that match TRBD1. V was pared by 3 bases and J by 7 bases, with 2 bases of the junction left unmatched. The CDR3 is made up of 12 amino acids. Per germline, CDR1 MNHNS and CDR2 SASEGT.

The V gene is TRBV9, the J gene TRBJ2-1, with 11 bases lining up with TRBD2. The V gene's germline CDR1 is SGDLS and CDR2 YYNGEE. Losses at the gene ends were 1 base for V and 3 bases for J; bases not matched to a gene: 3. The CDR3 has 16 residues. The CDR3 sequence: CASSVSSGGNYNEQFF. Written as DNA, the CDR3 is TGTGCCAGCAGCGTATCTAGCGGGGGGAACTACAATGAGCAGTTCTTC.

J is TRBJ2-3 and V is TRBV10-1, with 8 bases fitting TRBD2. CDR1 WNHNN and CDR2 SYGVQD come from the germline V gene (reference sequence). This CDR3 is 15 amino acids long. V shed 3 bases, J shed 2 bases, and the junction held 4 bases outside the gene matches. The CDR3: CASSETGGTTDTQYF. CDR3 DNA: TGCGCCAGCAGTGAAACGGGGGGGACCACAGATACGCAGTATTTT.

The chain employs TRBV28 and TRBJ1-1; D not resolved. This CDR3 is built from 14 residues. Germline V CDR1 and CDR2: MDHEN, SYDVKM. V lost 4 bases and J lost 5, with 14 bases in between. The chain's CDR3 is CASSSPPGWTEAFF. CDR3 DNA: TGTGCCAGCAGTTCTCCCCCCGGGTGGACTGAAGCTTTCTTT.

CDR3 sequence (DNA): TGTGCCAGCAGTGAACTAGCGGGGGCGGGAGATACGCAGTATTTT. It yields the protein CASSELAGAGDTQYF. The genes are TRBV2 and TRBJ2-3, with TRBD2 matching 10 bases. This CDR3 is 15 amino acids long. V lost 2 bases, J lost 5 bases, and 4 bases stayed unmatched. Germline assignment: CDR1 SNHLY and CDR2 FYNNEI.

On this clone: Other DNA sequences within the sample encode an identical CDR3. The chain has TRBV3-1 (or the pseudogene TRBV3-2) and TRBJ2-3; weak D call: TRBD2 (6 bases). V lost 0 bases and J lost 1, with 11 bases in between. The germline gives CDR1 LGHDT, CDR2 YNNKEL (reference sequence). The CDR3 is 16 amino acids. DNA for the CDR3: TGTGCCAGCAGCCAAGATAGGCCGGGGGGCACAGATACGCAGTATTTT. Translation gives CASSQDRPGGTDTQYF.

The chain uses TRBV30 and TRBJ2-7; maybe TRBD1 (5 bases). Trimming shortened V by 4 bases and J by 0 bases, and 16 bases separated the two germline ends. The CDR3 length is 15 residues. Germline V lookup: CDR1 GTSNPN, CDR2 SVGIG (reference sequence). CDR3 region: CAWNKGHLDSYEQYF. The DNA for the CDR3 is TGTGCCTGGAACAAAGGACACTTAGACTCCTACGAGCAGTACTTC.

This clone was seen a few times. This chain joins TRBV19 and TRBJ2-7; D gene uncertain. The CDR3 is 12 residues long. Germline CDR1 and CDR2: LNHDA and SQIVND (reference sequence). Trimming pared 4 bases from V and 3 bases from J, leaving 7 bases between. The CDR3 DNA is TGTGCCAGTAGTAAGTACGGCTACGAGCAGTACTTC. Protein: CASSKYGYEQYF.

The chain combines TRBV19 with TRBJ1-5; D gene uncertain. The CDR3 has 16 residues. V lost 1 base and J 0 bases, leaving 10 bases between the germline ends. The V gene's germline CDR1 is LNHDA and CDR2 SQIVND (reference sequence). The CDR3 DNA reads TGTGCCAGTAGTATAGGCGGGCAGACTAGCAATCAGCCCCAGCATTTT. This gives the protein CASSIGGQTSNQPQHF.

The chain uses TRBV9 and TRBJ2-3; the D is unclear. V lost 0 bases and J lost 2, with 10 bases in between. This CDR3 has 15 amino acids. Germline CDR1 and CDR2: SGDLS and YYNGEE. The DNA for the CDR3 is TGTGCCAGCAGCGTAGTGTCGCAGTTCACAGATACGCAGTATTTT. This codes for CASSVVSQFTDTQYF.

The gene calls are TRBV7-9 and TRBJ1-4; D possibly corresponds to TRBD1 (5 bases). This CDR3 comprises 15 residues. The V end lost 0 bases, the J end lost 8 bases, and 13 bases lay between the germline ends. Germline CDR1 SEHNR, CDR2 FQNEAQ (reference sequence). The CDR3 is CASSLALQGGEKLFF. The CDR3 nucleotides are TGTGCCAGCAGCTTAGCGCTCCAGGGAGGGGAAAAACTGTTTTTT.

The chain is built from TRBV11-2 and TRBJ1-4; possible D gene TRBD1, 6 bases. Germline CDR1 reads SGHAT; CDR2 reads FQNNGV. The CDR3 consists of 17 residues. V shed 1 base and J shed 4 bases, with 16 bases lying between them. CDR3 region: CASSLGLWGQNNEKLFF. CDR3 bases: TGTGCCAGCAGCTTAGGGTTGTGGGGGCAGAATAATGAAAAACTGTTTTTT.

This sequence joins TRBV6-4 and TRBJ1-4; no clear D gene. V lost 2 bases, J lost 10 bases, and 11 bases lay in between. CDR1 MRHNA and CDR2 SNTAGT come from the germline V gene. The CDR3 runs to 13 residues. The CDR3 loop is CASSDEGGRKLFF. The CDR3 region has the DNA TGTGCCAGCAGTGACGAGGGTGGCAGAAAACTGTTTTTT.

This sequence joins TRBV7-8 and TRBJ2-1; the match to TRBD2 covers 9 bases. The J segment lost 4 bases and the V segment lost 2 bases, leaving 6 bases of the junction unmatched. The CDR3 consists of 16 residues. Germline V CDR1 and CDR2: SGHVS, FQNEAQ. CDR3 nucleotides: TGTGCCAGCAGCTTAAGTGTGCTAGCGGGGTACAATGAGCAGTTCTTC. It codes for CASSLSVLAGYNEQFF.

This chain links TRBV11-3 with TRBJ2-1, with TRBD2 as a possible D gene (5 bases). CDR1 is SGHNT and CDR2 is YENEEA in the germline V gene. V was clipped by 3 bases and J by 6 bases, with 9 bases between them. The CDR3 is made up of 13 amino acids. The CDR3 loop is CASSFSSSNEQFF. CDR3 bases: TGTGCCAGCAGCTTTTCTAGCAGCAATGAGCAGTTCTTC.

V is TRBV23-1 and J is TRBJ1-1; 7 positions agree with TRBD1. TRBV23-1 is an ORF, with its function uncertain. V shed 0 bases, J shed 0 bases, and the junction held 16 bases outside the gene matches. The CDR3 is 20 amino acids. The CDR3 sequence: CASSQSEKTGSTVMNTEAFF. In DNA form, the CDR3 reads TGCGCCAGCAGTCAATCCGAAAAGACAGGGAGTACGGTTATGAACACTGAAGCTTTCTTT.

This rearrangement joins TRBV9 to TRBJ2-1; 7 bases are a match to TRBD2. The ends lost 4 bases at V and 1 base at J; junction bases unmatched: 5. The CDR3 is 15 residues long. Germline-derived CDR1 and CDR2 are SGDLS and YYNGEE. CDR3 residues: CASSSRGVSYNEQFF. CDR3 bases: TGTGCCAGCAGCTCCCGGGGGGTTTCCTACAATGAGCAGTTCTTC. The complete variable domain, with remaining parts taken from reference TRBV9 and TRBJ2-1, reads DSGVTQTPKHLITATGQRVTLRCSPRSGDLSVYWYQQSLDQGLQFLIQYYNGEERAKGNILERFSAQQFPDLHSELNLSSLELGDSALYFCASSSRGVSYNEQFFGPGTRLTVL.

The CDR3 DNA sequence: TGTGCCAGTAGTGCAGGGGGTCTTCGGAACACCGGGGAGCTGTTTTTT. Amino acid sequence: CASSAGGLRNTGELFF. The chain has TRBV19 and TRBJ2-2, with 7 bases matching TRBD1. V lost 5 bases, J lost 1 base, and 7 bases stayed unmatched. CDR1 is LNHDA, CDR2 SQIVND, per germline (reference sequence). CDR3 length: 16 amino acids.

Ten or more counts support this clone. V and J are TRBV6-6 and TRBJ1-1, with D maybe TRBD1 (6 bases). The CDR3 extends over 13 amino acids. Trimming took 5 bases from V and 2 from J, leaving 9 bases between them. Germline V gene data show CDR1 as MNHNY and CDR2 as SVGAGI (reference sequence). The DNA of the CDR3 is TGTGCCAGCAGTAGGACAGCTAACACTGAAGCTTTCTTT. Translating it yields CASSRTANTEAFF.